The entry that follows covers one T cell receptor (beta chain) sequence. Its antigen is undetermined. This record comes from a study of T cell repertoires in cytomegalovirus infection. Study-level background: Researchers turned to recently identified HLA-C-restricted CMV epitopes as well as well-studied HLA-B-restricted ones. Public TCR beta signatures were indicative of both CMV infection and a matching HLA type.

TCRdb reanalysed the reads using MiXCR and keeps one entry per CDR3 protein. The sample yields some 500,000 distinct CDR3 sequences, 40% seen once. Findings and limits, study-wide: HLA-C-restricted CMV clonotypes gave the most frequent clonotype in two of eight donors. Individuals carrying CMV plus the relevant HLA were identified by cumulative frequency of public TCR beta families.

The sample was cultured PBMCs, taken from culture after CMV antigen stimulation. This sequence originates from a human donor in good health (CMV status not recorded). Some clones in this sample may be carry-over from other donors' samples.

This chain's CDR3 is CASSQEGGEPYEQYF. CDR3 DNA: TGCGCCAGCAGCCAAGAGGGGGGGGAACCCTACGAGCAGTACTTC. The chain recombines TRBV4-3 with TRBJ2-7, with 7 bases fitting TRBD2. The CDR3 extends over 15 amino acids. Germline CDR1 LGHNA, CDR2 YSLEER. V was clipped by 0 bases and J by 2 bases; unmatched bases: 4.